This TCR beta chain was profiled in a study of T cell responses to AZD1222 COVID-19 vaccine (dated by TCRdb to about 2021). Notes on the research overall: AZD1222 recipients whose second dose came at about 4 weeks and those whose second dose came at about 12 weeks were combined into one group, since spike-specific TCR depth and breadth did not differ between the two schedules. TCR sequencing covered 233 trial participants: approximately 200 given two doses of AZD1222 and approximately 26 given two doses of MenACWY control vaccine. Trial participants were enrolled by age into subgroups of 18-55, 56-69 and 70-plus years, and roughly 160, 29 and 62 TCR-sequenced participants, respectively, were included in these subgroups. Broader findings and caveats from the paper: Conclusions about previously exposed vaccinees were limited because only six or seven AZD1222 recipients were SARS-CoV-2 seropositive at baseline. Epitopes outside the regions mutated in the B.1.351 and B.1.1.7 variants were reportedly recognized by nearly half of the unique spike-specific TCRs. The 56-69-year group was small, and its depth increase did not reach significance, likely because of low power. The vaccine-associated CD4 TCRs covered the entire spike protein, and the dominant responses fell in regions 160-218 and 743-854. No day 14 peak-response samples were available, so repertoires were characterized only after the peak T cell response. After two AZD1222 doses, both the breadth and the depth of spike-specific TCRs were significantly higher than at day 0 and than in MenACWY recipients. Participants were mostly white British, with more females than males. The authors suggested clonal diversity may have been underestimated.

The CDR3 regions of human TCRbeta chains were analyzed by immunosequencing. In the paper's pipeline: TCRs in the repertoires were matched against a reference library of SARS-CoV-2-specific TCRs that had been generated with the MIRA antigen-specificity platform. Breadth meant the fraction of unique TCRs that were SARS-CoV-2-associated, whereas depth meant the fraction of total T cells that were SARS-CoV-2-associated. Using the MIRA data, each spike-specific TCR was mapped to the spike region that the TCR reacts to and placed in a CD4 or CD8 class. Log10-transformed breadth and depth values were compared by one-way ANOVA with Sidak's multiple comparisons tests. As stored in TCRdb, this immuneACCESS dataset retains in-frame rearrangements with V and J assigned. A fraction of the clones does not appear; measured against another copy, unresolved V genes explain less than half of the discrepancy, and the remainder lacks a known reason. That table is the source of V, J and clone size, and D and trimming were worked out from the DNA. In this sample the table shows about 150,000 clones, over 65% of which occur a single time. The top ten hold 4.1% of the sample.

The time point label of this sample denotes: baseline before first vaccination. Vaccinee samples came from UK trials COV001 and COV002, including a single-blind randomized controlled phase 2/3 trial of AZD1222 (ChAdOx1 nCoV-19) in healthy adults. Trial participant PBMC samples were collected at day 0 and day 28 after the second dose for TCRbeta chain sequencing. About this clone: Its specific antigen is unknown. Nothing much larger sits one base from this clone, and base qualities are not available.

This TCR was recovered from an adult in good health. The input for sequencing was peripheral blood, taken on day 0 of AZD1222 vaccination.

The DNA sequence is as follows: TGTGCCAGCAGCGTAGCTAAGGGTGACTATGGCTACACCTTC. It translates as CASSVAKGDYGYTF. The rearrangement combines TRBV9 with TRBJ1-2; the D gene assignment is ambiguous. V loses 0 bases, J loses 3 bases, and the germline ends lie 9 bases apart. The CDR1 and CDR2 encoded by the germline V gene are SGDLS and YYNGEE. CDR3 length: 14 amino acids, cysteine to phenylalanine. Just the 42-base CDR3 DNA is kept, in frame starting at base 1.